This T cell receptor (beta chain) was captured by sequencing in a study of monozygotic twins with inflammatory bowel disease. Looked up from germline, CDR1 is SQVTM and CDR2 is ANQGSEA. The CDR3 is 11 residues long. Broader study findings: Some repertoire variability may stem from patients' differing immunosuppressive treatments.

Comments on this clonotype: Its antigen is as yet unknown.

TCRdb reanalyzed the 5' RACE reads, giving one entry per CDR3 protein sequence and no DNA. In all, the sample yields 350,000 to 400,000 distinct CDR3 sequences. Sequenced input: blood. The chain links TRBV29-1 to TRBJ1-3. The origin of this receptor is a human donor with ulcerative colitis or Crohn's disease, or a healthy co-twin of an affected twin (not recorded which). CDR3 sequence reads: CSTDSGNTIYF.